This paragraph reports one TCR beta chain. Its target is not known. Profiling relied on immunoSEQ multiplex PCR, and the TCRdb table lists in-frame clones only, not all of them. The table shows some 15,000 clones, with 70% to 90% occurring only once. This entry is derived from a study of tumor-infiltrating lymphocytes in localized non-small cell lung cancer. General observations from the study: Immunotypes IM1 and IM2 had similar TCR-derived T-cell fractions. Each assay used a separate piece of the same tissue.

The CDR3 length is 14 residues. The germline V gene encodes CDR1 LGHNA and CDR2 YNFKEQ. Trimming pared 1 base from V and 5 bases from J, leaving 11 bases between. The sample was uninvolved lung tissue not adjacent to the tumor. V is TRBV4-2 and J is TRBJ1-1, with no clear D. The sequence was obtained from a human donor with non-small cell lung cancer. CDR3 bases: TGTGCCAGCAGCCAAGCTTGGGAAGTGACTGAAGCTTTCTTT. This translates into CASSQAWEVTEAFF.